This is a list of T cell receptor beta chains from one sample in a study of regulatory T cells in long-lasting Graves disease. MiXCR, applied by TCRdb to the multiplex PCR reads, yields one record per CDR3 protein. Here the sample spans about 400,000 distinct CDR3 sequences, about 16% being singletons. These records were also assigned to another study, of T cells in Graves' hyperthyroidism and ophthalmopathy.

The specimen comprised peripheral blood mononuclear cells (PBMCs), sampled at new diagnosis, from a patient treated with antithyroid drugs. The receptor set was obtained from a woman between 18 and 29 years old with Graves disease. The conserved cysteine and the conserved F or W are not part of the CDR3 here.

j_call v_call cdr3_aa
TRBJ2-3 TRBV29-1 SAKTRNTDTQY
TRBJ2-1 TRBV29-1 SVGPSATAGGGQF
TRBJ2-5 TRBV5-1 ASSLGGTGQETQY
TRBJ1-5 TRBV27 ASSLQGGNQPRH
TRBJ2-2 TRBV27 ASRGALGNTGELF
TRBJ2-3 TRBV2 ASSGEGGRTDTQY
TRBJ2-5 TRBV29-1 SVKNRVGQETQY
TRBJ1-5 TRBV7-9 ASSLQTGPGNQPQH
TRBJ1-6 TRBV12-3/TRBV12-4 ASTFGRARRSSPLH
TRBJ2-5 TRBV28 ASSLRQSHQETQY
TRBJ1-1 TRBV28 ASSQPTGEAF
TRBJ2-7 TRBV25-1 ASGQNEQY
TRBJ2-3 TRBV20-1 SARDLGSGNTDTQY
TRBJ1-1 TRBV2 ASSGDGNTEAF
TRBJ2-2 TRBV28 ASSQRDFNTGELF
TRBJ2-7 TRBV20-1 SAQTTGPYEQY
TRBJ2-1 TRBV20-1 SAHVVGRSYNEQF
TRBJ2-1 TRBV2 ASRADRADEQF
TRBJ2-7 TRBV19 ASSGRGRAYEQY
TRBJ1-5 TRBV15 ATSRDRHSLSNQPQH
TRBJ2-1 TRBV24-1 ATSEGSGRAFNEQF
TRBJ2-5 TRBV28 ASSPWTGGRQREETQY
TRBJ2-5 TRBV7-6 ASSFPAGAQY
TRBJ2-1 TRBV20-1 SARPAGLFNEQF
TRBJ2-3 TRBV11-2 ASSSGQAGTDTQY
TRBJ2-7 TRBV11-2 ASSPISRLAGLWYEQY
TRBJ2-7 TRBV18 ASSPFTSGEVYEQY
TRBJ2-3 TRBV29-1 SVEGGRGGDTQY